This is a list of T cell receptor beta chains from one sample in a study of CD8 T cells in Susac syndrome. MiXCR, applied by TCRdb to the immunoSEQ multiplex PCR reads, yields one record per CDR3 protein. The data hold roughly 160,000 distinct CDR3 sequences, with more than 95% observed a single time. Sequencing was done on a sample of CD4+ T cells from PBMCs. Every receptor here comes from a human donor with Susac syndrome. Both conserved end residues are part of each CDR3. Each record gives: D gene, J gene, V gene, clone size, CDR3 DNA, CDR3 protein. The D gene is left open where the match is weak. The size of a clone is reported for some rows only, either as once, few or many, or as a class for expanded clones.

TRBD1 TRBJ1-4 TRBV7-8 . TGTGCCAGCAGCCCCCGGGACAGGGGAAATGAAAAACTGTTTTTT CASSPRDRGNEKLFF
. TRBJ2-3 TRBV12-3/TRBV12-4 . TGTGCCAGCAGTCTAGAGGGACTTCCAGATACGCAGTATTTT CASSLEGLPDTQYF
. TRBJ2-1 TRBV20-1 . TGCAGTGCGCCGCAGGGACCGCAGTTCTTC CSAPQGPQFF
TRBD2 TRBJ2-5 TRBV9 . TGTGCCAGCAGCACCGACTCCGGGACTAGCGGAAGAGAGACCCAGTACTTC CASSTDSGTSGRETQYF
TRBD1 TRBJ2-7 TRBV27 . TGTGCCAGCAGAAGGACAGGGACTTTCTACGAGCAGTACTTC CASRRTGTFYEQYF
. TRBJ2-3 TRBV3-1 once TGTGCCAGCAGCCAAACGGACCCCGGCCCGTCCCCAGATACGCAGTATTTT CASSQTDPGPSPDTQYF
. TRBJ2-7 TRBV30 . TGTGCCTGGAGTGCTAACGCGGGGGAGCAGTACTTC CAWSANAGEQYF
. TRBJ2-1 TRBV9 . TGTGCCAGCAGTGGGGGGAACAATGAGCAGTTCTTC CASSGGNNEQFF
. TRBJ2-1 TRBV30 . TGTGCCTGGAGTGGTATTAAGCGGGTCGACTACAATGAGCAGTTCTTC CAWSGIKRVDYNEQFF
TRBD1 TRBJ1-4 TRBV4-1 . TGCGCCAGCAGCCAACCGGGACAGACTAATGAAAAACTGTTTTTT CASSQPGQTNEKLFF